Each of the 20 T cell receptor beta chains below was sequenced from the same sample in a study of T cells in localized non-small cell lung cancer. Data came from immunoSEQ multiplex PCR; TCRdb stores just in-frame clones and leaves some out. The sample contains roughly 15,000 clones, nearly 90% of which appear only once. Sequenced here: peripheral blood mononuclear cells, sampled before any cancer treatment. The source is a woman aged 35-75 years with stage III lung adenocarcinoma.

The chain combines TRBV4-2 with TRBJ1-4; D gene unclear. The DNA matches TRBJ2-2 better at its end, which makes the J call doubtful. The CDR3 is 13 amino acids. Germline V gene data show CDR1 as LGHNA and CDR2 as YNFKEQ. This CDR3 is CASSQSPTGELFF. As DNA, the CDR3 is TGTGCCAGCAGCCAAAGCCCTACAGGGGAGCTGTTTTTT.

This rearrangement joins TRBV7-2 to TRBJ2-7; D remains ambiguous. The CDR3 is made up of 15 amino acids. Germline V gene lookup returns CDR1 SGHTA and CDR2 FQGNSA. V lost 0 bases and J lost 2, with 11 bases in between. CDR3 residues: CASSLAPASPYEQYF. The CDR3 DNA reads as TGTGCCAGCAGCTTAGCCCCCGCCTCACCCTACGAGCAGTACTTC.

The chain joins TRBV28 to TRBJ1-5; D is perhaps TRBD1 (6 bases). Trimming pared 4 bases from V and 3 bases from J, leaving 10 bases between. CDR1 is MDHEN, CDR2 SYDVKM, per germline. The CDR3 has 14 residues. CDR3 residues: CASSSGQLNQPQHF. CDR3 DNA sequence: TGTGCCAGCAGTTCAGGACAGCTCAATCAGCCCCAGCATTTT.

V is TRBV5-6 and J is TRBJ2-1, with D tentatively TRBD1 or TRBD2 (5 bases each). The CDR3 spans 14 residues. V shed 0 bases and J shed 4 bases, with 8 bases lying between them. Germline V lookup: CDR1 SGHDT, CDR2 YYEEEE. The DNA of the CDR3 is TGTGCCAGCAGCTTGGGGGGACCGTACAATGAGCAGTTCTTC. This encodes CASSLGGPYNEQFF.

The chain recombines TRBV5-6 with TRBJ2-2; possibly TRBD2 for D (5 bases). Per germline, CDR1 SGHDT and CDR2 YYEEEE. The CDR3 is made up of 16 amino acids. V was clipped by 1 base and J by 8 bases, with 18 bases between them. The chain's CDR3 is CASSLPSPLPGGELFF. The CDR3 region has the DNA TGTGCCAGCAGCTTGCCCAGCCCCCTACCGGGAGGGGAGCTGTTTTTT.

CDR3 protein: CAARTGRLEQYF. CDR3 DNA sequence: TGTGCCGCACGGACAGGCCGCCTCGAGCAGTACTTC. The chain combines TRBV30 with TRBJ2-7, with 7 bases aligning to TRBD1. Germline values: CDR1 GTSNPN, CDR2 SVGIG (reference sequence). This CDR3 region has 12 residues. J lost 6 bases, V lost 8 bases, and 10 bases had no gene match.

The chain combines TRBV5-1 with TRBJ2-2; D may match TRBD1 or TRBD2 (5 bases each). Trimming shortened V by 4 bases and J by 1 base, and 17 bases separated the two germline ends. This CDR3 is 17 amino acids long. Per the germline V gene, CDR1 is SGHRS and CDR2 is YFSETQ. CDR3 nucleotides: TGCGCCAGCAGCGGGGGACCCGGGACGGTGAACACCGGGGAGCTGTTTTTT. Protein sequence: CASSGGPGTVNTGELFF.

The DNA for the CDR3 is TGTGCCAGCAGTTTGGACCTTAGCTCCTATAATTCACCCCTCCACTTT. This codes for CASSLDLSSYNSPLHF. The genes are TRBV28 and TRBJ1-6; D is ambiguous. The V end was cut by 3 bases, the J end by 0 bases, with 9 bases between. The CDR3 totals 16 residues. Germline V gene data show CDR1 as MDHEN and CDR2 as SYDVKM.

The chain employs TRBV5-1 and TRBJ1-2; 7 bases agree with TRBD1. The V gene end was trimmed by 1 base and the J gene end by 3 bases; junction bases not matched to a gene: 3. Germline values: CDR1 SGHRS, CDR2 YFSETQ. This CDR3 contains 14 residues. This chain's CDR3 is CASSLTGEDYGYTF. The CDR3 DNA sequence: TGCGCCAGCAGCTTGACAGGGGAGGACTATGGCTACACCTTC.

This chain links TRBV27 with TRBJ2-3, with TRBD2 matching 9 bases. The CDR3 contains 16 residues. Germline V gene lookup returns CDR1 MNHEY and CDR2 SMNVEV (reference sequence). V was clipped by 4 bases and J by 4 bases; unmatched bases: 9. CDR3 sequence reads: CASSYGSGRRSDTQYF. The CDR3 DNA is TGTGCCAGCAGTTATGGTAGCGGGAGACGCTCAGATACGCAGTATTTT.

This chain links TRBV30 with TRBJ2-3; D could derive from TRBD1 or TRBD2 (5 bases each). The CDR3 length is 15 residues. The V and J ends lost 3 bases and 4 bases respectively, with 17 bases between them. Germline V lookup: CDR1 GTSNPN, CDR2 SVGIG (reference sequence). The CDR3 DNA reads TGTGCCTGGAGGTTCCGGGACCGCCCCGCAGATACGCAGTATTTT. It translates to CAWRFRDRPADTQYF. Combining the CDR3 with reference TRBV30 and TRBJ2-3 gives the whole variable domain SQTIHQWPATLVQPVGSPLSLECTVEGTSNPNLYWYRQAAGRGLQLLFYSVGIGQISSEVPQNLSASRPQDRQFILSSKKLLLSDSGFYLCAWRFRDRPADTQYFGPGTRLTVL.

The genes are TRBV19 and TRBJ2-2; D is undetermined. Trimming cost V 6 bases and J 1 base, with 18 bases left between them. The CDR3 sequence is 17 residues long. Per the germline V gene, CDR1 is LNHDA and CDR2 is SQIVND (reference sequence). The CDR3 protein is CASSLPSRQLNTGELFF. Written as DNA, the CDR3 is TGTGCCAGTAGCCTTCCTTCTAGGCAATTGAACACCGGGGAGCTGTTTTTT.

The V and J genes are TRBV5-4 and TRBJ1-1; possibly TRBD1 for D (5 bases). Trimming shortened V by 0 bases and J by 0 bases, and 9 bases separated the two germline ends. The CDR3 loop spans 15 amino acids. Germline CDR1 reads SGHNT; CDR2 reads YYREEE (reference sequence). The CDR3 DNA follows: TGTGCCAGCAGCTTGGTACAGGTTTTGAACACTGAAGCTTTCTTT. Amino acids: CASSLVQVLNTEAFF.

This clone showed up just once. The chain has TRBV4-2 and TRBJ2-2; TRBD2 matches at 7 bases. Germline-derived CDR1 and CDR2 are LGHNA and YNFKEQ. This CDR3 region has 16 residues. The ends lost 1 base at V and 3 bases at J; junction bases unmatched: 5. CDR3 nucleotides: TGTGCCAGCAGCCAAGGGGAGGGAAAGCACACCGGGGAGCTGTTTTTT. Translation: CASSQGEGKHTGELFF.

The gene calls are TRBV7-2 and TRBJ2-7; 10 bases align to TRBD2. V dropped 3 bases and J dropped 0; count of bases not matched to a gene: 2. CDR3 length equals 15 residues. CDR1 is SGHTA and CDR2 is FQGNSA in the germline V gene. CDR3 region: CASSLTSGPSYEQYF. The CDR3 DNA reads as TGTGCCAGCAGCTTGACTAGCGGGCCCTCCTACGAGCAGTACTTC.

This clone has a single count. This chain joins TRBV9 and TRBJ1-4, with TRBD1 matching 9 bases. CDR3 length: 15 residues. J gave up 7 bases and V 3 bases, and 7 bases lay outside the gene matches. Per germline, CDR1 SGDLS and CDR2 YYNGEE. Here the CDR3 reads CASSGWGTGREKLFF. In nucleotides, the CDR3 is TGTGCCAGCAGCGGGTGGGGGACAGGGCGTGAAAAACTGTTTTTT.

V is TRBV6-5 and J is TRBJ1-4, with TRBD1 matching over 8 bases. Losses at the gene ends were 5 bases for V and 8 bases for J; bases not matched to a gene: 4. The germline V gene has CDR1 MNHEY and CDR2 SVGAGI. The CDR3 has 13 amino acids. This CDR3 reads CASSGQGWEKLFF. CDR3 bases: TGTGCCAGCAGTGGACAGGGTTGGGAAAAACTGTTTTTT.

The chain is built from TRBV19 and TRBJ1-5, with no clear D. Per germline, CDR1 LNHDA and CDR2 SQIVND (reference sequence). Trimming pared 3 bases from V and 0 bases from J, leaving 9 bases between. The CDR3 loop spans 15 amino acids. This chain's CDR3 is CASSIHGNSNQPQHF. The CDR3 DNA follows: TGTGCCAGTAGTATTCACGGTAATAGCAATCAGCCCCAGCATTTT. Full variable domain (missing parts from reference TRBV19 and TRBJ1-5): DGGITQSPKYLFRKEGQNVTLSCEQNLNHDAMYWYRQDPGQGLRLIYYSQIVNDFQKGDIAEGYSVSREKKESFPLTVTSAQKNPTAFYLCASSIHGNSNQPQHFGDGTRLSIL.

The CDR3 protein is CASSTYGLAEETQYF. The CDR3 nucleotides are TGTGCCAGCAGCACCTACGGACTAGCGGAAGAGACCCAGTACTTC. The V and J genes are TRBV5-6 and TRBJ2-5; 10 bases match TRBD2. V trimming: 4 bases; J trimming: 3 bases; junction bases outside the gene matches: 6. Germline V lookup: CDR1 SGHDT, CDR2 YYEEEE. The CDR3 has 15 residues. Variable domain in full (rest from reference TRBV5-6 and TRBJ2-5): DAGVTQSPTHLIKTRGQQVTLRCSPKSGHDTVSWYQQALGQGPQFIFQYYEEEERQRGNFPDRFSGHQFPNYSSELNVNALLLGDSALYLCASSTYGLAEETQYFGPGTRLLVL.

The CDR3 DNA follows: TGCAGTGCTAGACGAGACAGGGACCAGTACTTC. It yields the protein CSARRDRDQYF. This chain joins TRBV20-1 and TRBJ2-4; 7 bases are a match to TRBD1. Germline loops: CDR1 DFQATT, CDR2 SNEGSKA (reference sequence). Unmatched junction bases numbered 5, after V lost 2 bases and J lost 13 bases. The CDR3 length is 11 residues.